The sample holds a few counts of the clone carrying this TCR beta chain. Its matching antigen is unknown. The record originates from a study of blood T cells in healthy people across ages. Findings and caveats of the study: With donor CMV status unknown, expanded clonotype changes were possibly confounded.

The authors ran a second PCR of roughly 6 to 12 cycles using a sample-barcoded 5' primer and a J-beta primer mix. MiXCR, run by TCRdb on the 5' RACE reads, gives a single entry per CDR3 protein. The repertoire holds approximately 800,000 distinct CDR3 sequences, about 53% seen once, with about two fifths in the top ten. The V end lost 0 bases, the J end lost 6 bases, and 13 bases lay between the germline ends. The CDR3 is 14 amino acids. The germline V gene encodes CDR1 SGHRS and CDR2 YFSETQ. The material sequenced was blood. V is TRBV5-1 and J is TRBJ2-7; D is undetermined. This TCR came from a man of 80 years or more in good health. CDR3 bases: TGCGCCAGCAGCTTGGTCGTGGGCACGGGCGAGCAGTACTTC. Amino acids: CASSLVVGTGEQYF.